Listed here are 28 T cell receptor beta chains from one sample, sequenced in a study of Graves' ophthalmopathy and Graves' hyperthyroidism. Amplified TCR beta CDR3 regions were obtained using RNA transcripts as template. In the first round, RT-PCR was carried out with HTBI primers, and a multiplex PCR formed the second round. TCRdb used MiXCR to reprocess the multiplex PCR reads, holding one entry per CDR3 protein. The sample records a few hundred thousand distinct CDR3 sequences, about 35% being singletons. Sequences were obtained from peripheral blood or thyroid tissue (not recorded which). The receptors were gathered from an adult man with Graves' hyperthyroidism.

Comment on this clonotype: One end of the junction does not line up with germline, which may come from a read error. The CDR3 DNA sequence: TGTGCCAGCAGTTTAGTCGGAGGGGGCAACGTCCTGACTTTC. Translated, it gives CASSLVGGGNVLTF. The chain uses TRBV12-3 or TRBV12-4 and TRBJ2-6, with D perhaps matching TRBD1 or TRBD2 (6 bases each). The CDR3 consists of 14 residues.

This clonotype was observed many times. J is TRBJ2-7 and V is TRBV6-1; 7 nucleotides line up with TRBD2. The V gene's germline CDR1 is MNHNS and CDR2 SASEGT. The CDR3 length is 14 residues. V lost 2 bases, J lost 2 bases, and 3 bases stayed unmatched. The CDR3 loop is CASSESRGTYEQYF. CDR3 in DNA: TGTGCCAGCAGTGAATCGCGGGGGACCTACGAGCAGTACTTC.

The chain links TRBV15 to TRBJ2-7; 10 bases fit TRBD2. Trimming cost V 2 bases and J 0 bases; bases outside gene matches: 4. CDR1 and CDR2 (germline): LNHNV, YYDKDF (reference sequence). This CDR3 is built from 16 residues. The CDR3 region has the DNA TGTGCCACCAGCAGACAATCTAGCGGGAGCTCCTACGAGCAGTACTTC. Translation gives CATSRQSSGSSYEQYF.

Concerning this clonotype: A read error may produce the germline difference seen at one junction end. The CDR3 is CASSLPGQKLYGQYF. The CDR3 DNA reads as TGCGCCAGCAGCCTACCGGGACAGAAACTCTACGGGCAGTACTTC. The rearrangement links TRBV4-1 to TRBJ2-7; 7 positions match TRBD1. CDR1 MGHRA and CDR2 YSYEKL come from the germline V gene. This CDR3 has 15 amino acids.

The CDR3, as DNA: TGTGCCATCAGTGACCAGCGGGGAACCGACAATGAGCAGTTCTTC. Protein: CAISDQRGTDNEQFF. The V and J genes are TRBV10-3 and TRBJ2-7; 7 bases are a match to TRBD2. The J call is uncertain, as TRBJ2-1 better fits the DNA end. From germline, CDR1 is ENHRY and CDR2 SYGVKD. CDR3 length: 15 residues.

At least ten counts were recorded for this clonotype. The V and J genes are TRBV6-6 and TRBJ2-7, with 7 nucleotides matching TRBD1. The CDR3 runs 14 residues. Per the germline V gene, CDR1 is MNHNY and CDR2 is SVGAGI (reference sequence). V shed 4 bases, J shed 3 bases, and the junction held 6 bases outside the gene matches. CDR3 in DNA: TGTGCCAGCAGTTCTACAGGGGACGGCTACGAGCAGTACTTC. Translating gives CASSSTGDGYEQYF.

There are many counts of this clonotype. The V and J genes are TRBV7-2 and TRBJ2-7; TRBD1 might be the D (6 bases). This CDR3 spans 15 amino acids. V lost 3 bases to trimming and J lost 4 bases, with 16 bases between them. Germline CDR1 reads SGHTA; CDR2 reads FQGNSA. CDR3 loop: CASSFRGGRSYEQYF. CDR3 DNA: TGTGCCAGCAGCTTCCGAGGGGGAAGGTCTTACGAGCAGTACTTC.

This clonotype was seen at least ten times. The chain uses TRBV10-3 and TRBJ1-1; the D gene is possibly TRBD1 (6 bases). The CDR3 has 14 amino acids. Germline V gene sequence: CDR1 ENHRY, CDR2 SYGVKD. Trimming took 10 bases from V and 3 from J, leaving 18 bases between them. In DNA form, the CDR3 reads TGTGCCACTCAGGACAGCCTTAAGGACACTGAAGCTTTCTTT. Translated: CATQDSLKDTEAFF.

This chain links TRBV15 with TRBJ2-7; D uncertain. CDR3 length: 12 residues. Trimming shortened V by 3 bases and J by 2 bases, and 5 bases separated the two germline ends. The germline V gene encodes CDR1 LNHNV and CDR2 YYDKDF (reference sequence). CDR3 sequence: CATSSQAYEQYF. The CDR3 region has the DNA TGTGCCACCAGCAGCCAAGCCTACGAGCAGTACTTC.

There are a few counts of this clonotype. The chain couples TRBV20-1 to TRBJ1-1; D uncertain. Germline assignment: CDR1 DFQATT and CDR2 SNEGSKA (reference sequence). The germline V and J ends were trimmed by 5 bases and 4 bases, with 8 bases remaining between them. The CDR3 has 11 amino acids. The DNA for the CDR3 is TGCAGTGCTTCCGTGAGCACTGAAGCTTTCTTT. This gives the protein CSASVSTEAFF.

This sequence joins TRBV2 and TRBJ2-6, with a tentative D call TRBD2 (5 bases). The V gene's germline CDR1 is SNHLY and CDR2 FYNNEI. Trimming shortened V by 1 base and J by 5 bases, and 6 bases separated the two germline ends. The CDR3 has 14 amino acids. CDR3 sequence reads: CASSEGGRANVLTF. CDR3 DNA: TGTGCCAGCAGTGAAGGAGGGAGGGCCAACGTCCTGACTTTC.

The chain joins TRBV29-1 to TRBJ1-5; a weak D match, TRBD1 (6 bases). Germline V CDR1 and CDR2: SQVTM, ANQGSEA. Trimming pared 6 bases from V and 11 bases from J, leaving 20 bases between. CDR3 size: 13 residues. The CDR3 is CSVAGGLGETQHF. The DNA of the CDR3 is TGCAGCGTCGCGGGGGGCTTGGGCGAGACCCAGCATTTT.

This clonotype was recorded many times. This chain links TRBV5-1 with TRBJ2-7; the D gene is possibly TRBD2 (6 bases). This CDR3 is 12 amino acids long. Germline-derived CDR1 and CDR2 are SGHRS and YFSETQ. V was shortened by 2 bases and J by 6 bases, with 9 bases between the two germline ends. The CDR3 protein is CASSFSGGEQYF. The CDR3 nucleotides are TGCGCCAGCAGCTTCTCCGGGGGCGAGCAGTACTTC.

This clonotype has ten or more counts. The J gene is TRBJ2-2, the V gene TRBV29-1; possibly TRBD1 for D (7 bases). CDR1 is SQVTM and CDR2 is ANQGSEA in the germline V gene. This CDR3 comprises 16 residues. Trimming left V 4 bases short and J 6 bases short, with 21 bases between. CDR3 sequence (DNA): TGCAGCGTTGCTAGGGAGGCAGGGGGAATGGCCGGGGAGCTGTTTTTT. It translates to CSVAREAGGMAGELFF.

This clonotype was recorded at least ten times. The chain employs TRBV7-2 and TRBJ2-7, with 7 positions matching TRBD2. CDR1 and CDR2 from the germline V gene are SGHTA and FQGNSA. The CDR3 consists of 15 residues. After removal of 1 base from V and 2 bases from J, the junction contained 5 bases not matched to a gene. This CDR3 reads CASSLDGGGTYEQYF. DNA of the CDR3: TGTGCCAGCAGCTTAGATGGCGGGGGTACCTACGAGCAGTACTTC.

About this clonotype: One end of the junction varies from germline; a read error may be responsible. CDR3 sequence (DNA): TGCGCCAGCAGCTGGGGGACTAGCGGGGGGCCCGAGACCCAGTACTTC. This encodes CASSWGTSGGPETQYF. V and J are TRBV5-5 and TRBJ2-5; the match to TRBD2 covers 15 bases. The germline V gene encodes CDR1 SGHKS and CDR2 YYEKEE (reference sequence). There are 16 residues in the CDR3.

Ten or more counts support this clonotype. The chain has TRBV7-2 and TRBJ1-1, with 8 positions matching TRBD1. Unmatched junction bases numbered 9, after V lost 5 bases and J lost 7 bases. This CDR3 spans 14 amino acids. The germline V gene has CDR1 SGHTA and CDR2 FQGNSA. CDR3 amino acids: CASSPVPGQVEAFF. The CDR3 nucleotides read TGTGCCAGCAGCCCCGTCCCGGGACAGGTTGAAGCTTTCTTT.

This clonotype was seen ten or more times. The chain recombines TRBV3-1 with TRBJ2-2; 7 nucleotides align to TRBD2. J was trimmed by 5 bases and V by 3 bases; bases with no gene match: 0. The CDR3 consists of 13 residues. Germline loops: CDR1 LGHDT, CDR2 YNNKEL (reference sequence). The DNA of the CDR3 is TGTGCCAGCAGCCAGCGGGGGACCGGGGAGCTGTTTTTT. It specifies CASSQRGTGELFF.

This clonotype came up a few times. The V gene is TRBV28, the J gene TRBJ1-2; 7 nucleotides agree with TRBD1. V shed 4 bases and J 8 bases; nucleotides not matched to a gene: 4. CDR1 and CDR2 from the germline V gene are MDHEN and SYDVKM. This CDR3 region has 12 residues. For the CDR3, the DNA is TGTGCCAGCAGTTCAGGGGGTGGGGGCTACACCTTC. Translating gives CASSSGGGGYTF.

The table lists this clonotype with many counts. This chain links TRBV5-1 with TRBJ2-6, with no clear D. The CDR3 sequence is 15 residues long. Trimming removed 2 bases from V and 9 bases from J, with 15 bases in between. Germline V lookup: CDR1 SGHRS, CDR2 YFSETQ. The CDR3 DNA follows: TGCGCCAGCAGCTTTTGGGCAGAAGCGTACAACGTCCTGACTTTC. Translated: CASSFWAEAYNVLTF.

This chain uses TRBV14 with TRBJ1-3; D is unresolved. Germline V gene lookup returns CDR1 SGHDN and CDR2 FVKESK. This CDR3 region has 15 residues. Trimming stripped 6 bases from V and 1 base from J, with 13 bases between. The CDR3 is CASSLTRSSGNTIYF. CDR3 coding DNA: TGTGCCAGCAGTTTAACCCGATCTTCTGGAAACACCATATATTTT.

The chain has TRBV10-3 and TRBJ1-5; weak D call: TRBD1 (5 bases). The CDR3 is 11 residues long. The germline gives CDR1 ENHRY, CDR2 SYGVKD. Trimming took 6 bases from V and 7 from J, leaving 7 bases between them. The CDR3 region is CAIRRGQPQHF. CDR3 nucleotide sequence: TGTGCCATCAGGAGGGGACAGCCCCAGCATTTT.

This clonotype has a handful of counts. This likely stems from a read error, as it lies one base from a far larger clone. The CDR3 carries no conserved terminal phenylalanine or tryptophan, so it likely arises from a read error. V is TRBV20-1 and J is TRBJ2-7, with a possible D match to TRBD2 (5 bases). Trimming took off 3 bases at V and 7 bases at J, with 7 bases between the two ends. Germline assignment: CDR1 DFQATT and CDR2 SNEGSKA (reference sequence). This CDR3 region has 10 residues. For the CDR3, the DNA is TGCAGTGCTAGCGGAGGAGAGCAGTACCTC. It is translated as CSASGGEQYL.

This rearrangement joins TRBV29-1 to TRBJ1-5; D possibly corresponds to TRBD1 (6 bases). The CDR3 contains 12 residues. Germline V gene lookup returns CDR1 SQVTM and CDR2 ANQGSEA. The DNA of the CDR3 is TGCAACGCGGGACATGCGAATCAGCCCCAGCATTTT. This translates into CNAGHANQPQHF.

This clonotype was detected only a few times. The gene calls are TRBV19 and TRBJ1-5, with a tentative D call TRBD1 (5 bases). V lost 3 bases, J lost 0 bases, and 18 bases lay in between. Looked up from germline, CDR1 is LNHDA and CDR2 is SQIVND (reference sequence). CDR3 length: 18 residues. CDR3 sequence: CASSISAGRSYSNQPQHF. As DNA, the CDR3 is TGTGCCAGTAGTATTTCGGCAGGGAGAAGCTATAGCAATCAGCCCCAGCATTTT. The full variable domain, completed using reference TRBV19 and TRBJ1-5, is DGGITQSPKYLFRKEGQNVTLSCEQNLNHDAMYWYRQDPGQGLRLIYYSQIVNDFQKGDIAEGYSVSREKKESFPLTVTSAQKNPTAFYLCASSISAGRSYSNQPQHFGDGTRLSIL.

This clonotype was picked up many times. This chain joins TRBV2 and TRBJ1-4; 9 bases align to TRBD1. This CDR3 spans 14 amino acids. The J segment lost 8 bases and the V segment lost 6 bases, leaving 7 bases of the junction unmatched. The germline V gene encodes CDR1 SNHLY and CDR2 FYNNEI. CDR3 sequence: CASRPGTGREKLFF. CDR3 DNA sequence: TGTGCCAGCAGGCCCGGGACAGGGAGGGAAAAACTGTTTTTT.

This clonotype was recorded at least ten times. The chain has TRBV10-3 and TRBJ2-5, with D perhaps matching TRBD1 (6 bases). CDR1 ENHRY and CDR2 SYGVKD come from the germline V gene. Trimming left V 5 bases short and J 5 bases short, with 18 bases between. The CDR3 has 15 residues. In DNA, the CDR3 is TGTGCCATCAGTTCAGGGGACACCTTAGGGGAGACCCAGTACTTC. It translates to CAISSGDTLGETQYF.

This clonotype occurred a few times. V and J are TRBV30 and TRBJ2-7; TRBD1 aligns across 10 bases. Trimming took 3 bases from V and 4 from J; bases not matched to a gene: 6. CDR1 is GTSNPN and CDR2 is SVGIG in the germline V gene (reference sequence). The CDR3 has 14 residues. In nucleotides, the CDR3 is TGTGCCTGGAGCGACCCGGGACAGGGGTACGAGCAGTACTTC. Translation gives CAWSDPGQGYEQYF. Drawing the rest from reference TRBV30 and TRBJ2-7, the complete variable domain is SQTIHQWPATLVQPVGSPLSLECTVEGTSNPNLYWYRQAAGRGLQLLFYSVGIGQISSEVPQNLSASRPQDRQFILSSKKLLLSDSGFYLCAWSDPGQGYEQYFGPGTRLTVT.